The present TCR beta chain was sequenced within a study of cytomegalovirus exposure and HLA in healthy donors. Study findings and constraints: TCR beta V- and J-gene trimming, according to a later analysis, was linked to a missense DCLRE1C variant. Investigators reported approximately 170 TCR beta chains as tied to cytomegalovirus.

The PCR used 60 Vbeta and 13 Jbeta primers. In the authors' methods: Later, tens of millions of unique TCR beta chains were counted in an analysis, and approximately 10 million of them were shared. Profiled with immunoSEQ multiplex PCR; TCRdb holds only in-frame clones, not every one. For V, J and clone size, that table is used; D and trimming come from the DNA. Here the sample spans over 130,000 clones, about four fifths being singletons. The V gene's germline CDR1 is MDHEN and CDR2 SYDVKM. V lost 4 bases, J lost 2 bases, and 9 bases lay in between. CDR3 length equals 14 residues. Donors sampled were nominally healthy, though unrecorded immune exposures were likely. Points on this clone: What it binds is unknown.

V is TRBV28 and J is TRBJ1-5; no reliable D call. Material: PBMCs. The receptor comes from a male donor in good health and CMV-seronegative. CDR3 DNA sequence: TGTGCCAGCAGTTCAGACTGGGGCAATCAGCCCCAGCATTTT. Translating it yields CASSSDWGNQPQHF.